Sequencing of this TCR beta chain was carried out in a study of CD8+ T cells in alopecia areata. Treatment reported: oral pan-JAK inhibitor, 5-10 mg twice daily. Lesional scalp tissue (obtained by punch biopsy) and peripheral blood were collected from alopecia areata patients. The CDR3 runs to 17 residues. Trimming pared 3 bases from V and 0 bases from J, leaving 15 bases between. Germline lookup yields CDR1 LNHNV and CDR2 YYDKDF (reference sequence). General study points: Affected scalp, especially in alopecia totalis/universalis, had a higher clonality than normal scalp did.

Extracted RNA was reverse transcribed, and the resulting cDNA served as sequencing template. The method was immunoSEQ multiplex PCR; TCRdb's version includes in-frame clones alone and lacks a portion of them. The sample lists roughly 5,900 clones; around two thirds were seen once. This clone was observed a few times. The antigen is unknown. The sequencing here drew on skin, taken at approximately week 30, from a patient treated with tofacitinib. This sequence originates from a human donor with alopecia areata. The V call is TRBV15, the J call TRBJ2-1; D gene uncertain. The CDR3 DNA is TGTGCCACCAGCAGGAACGACTGGCACAGCTCCTACAATGAGCAGTTCTTC. It yields the protein CATSRNDWHSSYNEQFF. Full variable domain (remainder filled in from reference TRBV15 and TRBJ2-1): DAMVIQNPRYQVTQFGKPVTLSCSQTLNHNVMYWYQQKSSQAPKLLFHYYDKDFNNEADTPDNFQSRRPNTSFCFLDIRSPGLGDTAMYLCATSRNDWHSSYNEQFFGPGTRLTVL.